This T cell receptor (beta chain) was sequenced during a study of blood T cell repertoires in COVID-19 (dated by TCRdb to the early 2020s). Looking at the study overall: The collaborator samples originated in the United States, Italy and Spain and spanned the acute and convalescent phases of COVID-19. Where available, HLA class I and class II types were taken from metadata supplied by the sample provider and were not determined by assay-based typing. Nearly every sample came with metadata listing a de-identified subject ID, COVID-19 status, age in years and sex. The samples were drawn from two sources: the first 160 participants of the ongoing ImmuneRACE study, and about 1,300 subjects contributed by 6 global collaborators. The repertoires were made available in a free public database intended to serve as a resource for research on the immune response to SARS-CoV-2. The prospective study material was composed of cDNA or gDNA derived from T cells, B-cell-depleted T cells, or PBMCs. Subjects who had been exposed to COVID-19, were actively infected with it, or had recovered from it provided the deeply sampled blood TCRbeta repertoires that made up the dataset.

For CDR1 and CDR2, the germline V gene lists SGHRS and YFSETQ. Counted from cysteine to phenylalanine, this CDR3 has 16 amino acids. Just CDR3 DNA is preserved here, 48 bases in frame from base 1. V gives up 4 bases and J gives up 3 bases, and the segment between their germline ends measures 20 bases. Broad study findings and their caveats: The quantity of clinical and demographic metadata differed by source and by participant and was supplied without curation.

Points on this clone: This clone's antigen is unknown. Base qualities are not at hand, and no much larger clone is one base apart.

The immunoSEQ Assay, a bias-controlled multiplex PCR, was used to amplify TCRbeta CDR3 regions from genomic DNA. The source study handled its data this way. Nucleated cell counts per sample were estimated from amplification of reference gene primers within the assay. To quantify the absolute abundance of each unique TCRbeta CDR3 rearrangement, sequence reads were collapsed and filtered. For each sample, productive Simpson clonality was calculated as the square root of Simpson's diversity index over productive rearrangements. TCRdb provides this immuneACCESS table in a form limited to in-frame rearrangements. Some clones are lacking; in checked studies, under half of them reflect an unresolved V gene, and why the rest are absent is not known. The V and J calls and the clone size are those of that table, but D and trimming were determined from the DNA. For this sample the table gives hundreds of thousands of clones, of which about nine tenths were detected only once. The leading ten clones occupy approximately 0.3% of the sample.

Collaborating institutions collected whole blood in K2EDTA tubes following their own protocols. For TCRbeta analysis, collaborators shipped samples in one of three forms: frozen whole blood, isolated PBMCs, or DNA extracted from either of those sample types. This receptor was taken from a woman aged 18-30 years with acute or convalescent COVID-19. The sample comprised peripheral blood. The chain was built from TRBV5-1 and TRBJ2-7; the D segment could be TRBD1, given 6 matching bases. The CDR3 region: CASSTFPQGNLYEQYF. The sequenced DNA: TGCGCCAGCAGCACCTTCCCCCAGGGGAATCTCTACGAGCAGTACTTC.